The clone carrying this T cell receptor (beta chain) was counted a few times. Antigen unknown. TCRdb redid the calling of the reads with MiXCR, one entry per CDR3 protein. The sample consists of around 310,000 distinct CDR3 sequences, roughly 15% of them appearing once. The data derive from a study of T cell repertoires in cytomegalovirus infection. About the study: Evidence of both CMV infection and a matching HLA type came from public TCR beta signatures.

Regarding the study as a whole: Dominant in the ex vivo response were TCR beta clonotypes restricted by HLA-C and specific for CMV.

The V end lost 6 bases, the J end lost 6 bases, and 11 bases lay between the germline ends. CDR3 length: 12 amino acids. Germline CDR1 reads SGHTA; CDR2 reads FQGTGA. The V call is TRBV7-3, the J call TRBJ1-1; no reliable D call. Material: PBMCs. The receptor was derived from a human donor in good health (CMV status not recorded). Some clones in this sample may be carry-over from other donors' samples. The CDR3 DNA reads as TGTGCCAGCAGTGCGGAAGGCTCTGAAGCTTTCTTT. Translated, it gives CASSAEGSEAFF.